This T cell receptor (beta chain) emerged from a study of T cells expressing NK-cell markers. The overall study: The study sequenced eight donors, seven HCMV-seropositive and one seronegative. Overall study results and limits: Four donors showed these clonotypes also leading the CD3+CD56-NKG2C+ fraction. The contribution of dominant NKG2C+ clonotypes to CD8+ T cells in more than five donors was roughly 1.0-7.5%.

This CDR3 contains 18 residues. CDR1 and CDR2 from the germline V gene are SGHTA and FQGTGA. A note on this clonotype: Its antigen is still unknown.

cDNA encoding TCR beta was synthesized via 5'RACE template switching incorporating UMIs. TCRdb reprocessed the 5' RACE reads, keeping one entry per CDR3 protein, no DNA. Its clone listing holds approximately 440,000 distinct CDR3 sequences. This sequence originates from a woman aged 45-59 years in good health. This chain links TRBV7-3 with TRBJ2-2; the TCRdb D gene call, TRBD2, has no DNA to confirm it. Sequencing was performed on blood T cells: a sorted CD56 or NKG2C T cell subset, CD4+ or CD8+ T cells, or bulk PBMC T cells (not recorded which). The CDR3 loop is CASSLTRGTNTNTGELFF.